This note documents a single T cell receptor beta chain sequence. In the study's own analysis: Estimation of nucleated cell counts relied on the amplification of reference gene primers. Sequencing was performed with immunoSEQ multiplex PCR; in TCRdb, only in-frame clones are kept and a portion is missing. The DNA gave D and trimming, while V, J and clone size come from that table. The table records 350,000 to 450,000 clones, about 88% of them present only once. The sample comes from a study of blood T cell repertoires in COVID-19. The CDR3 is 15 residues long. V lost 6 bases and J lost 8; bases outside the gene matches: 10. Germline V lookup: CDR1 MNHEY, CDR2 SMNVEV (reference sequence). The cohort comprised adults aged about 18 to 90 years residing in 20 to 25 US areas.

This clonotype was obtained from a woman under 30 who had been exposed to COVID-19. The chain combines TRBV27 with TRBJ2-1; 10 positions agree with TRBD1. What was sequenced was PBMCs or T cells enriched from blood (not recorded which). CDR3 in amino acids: CASSSPRDRGDEQFF. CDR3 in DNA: TGTGCCAGCAGCTCCCCCAGGGACAGGGGAGATGAGCAGTTCTTC.